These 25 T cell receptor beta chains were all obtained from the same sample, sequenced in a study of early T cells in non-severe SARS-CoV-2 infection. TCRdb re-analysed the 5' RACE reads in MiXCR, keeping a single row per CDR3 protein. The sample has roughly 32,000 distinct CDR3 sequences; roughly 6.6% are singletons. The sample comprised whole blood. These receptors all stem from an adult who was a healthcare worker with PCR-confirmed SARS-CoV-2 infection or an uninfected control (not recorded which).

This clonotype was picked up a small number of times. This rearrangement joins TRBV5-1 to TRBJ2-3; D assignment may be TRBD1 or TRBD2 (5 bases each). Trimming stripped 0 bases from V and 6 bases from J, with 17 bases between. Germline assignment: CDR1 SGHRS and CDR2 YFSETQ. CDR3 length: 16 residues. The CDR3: CASSLEGRFVTDTQYF. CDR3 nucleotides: TGCGCCAGCAGCTTGGAGGGGAGATTTGTCACCGATACGCAGTATTTT.

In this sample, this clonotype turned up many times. The CDR3 DNA sequence: TGTGCCAGCAGCGGGGGGGGCTACACTGAAGCTTTCTTT. It is translated as CASSGGGYTEAFF. The V call is TRBV6-6, the J call TRBJ1-1, with D possibly being TRBD1 (6 bases). CDR1 is MNHNY, CDR2 SVGAGI, per germline (reference sequence). V was pared by 6 bases and J by 3 bases, with 11 bases between. This CDR3 contains 13 residues.

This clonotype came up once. Here the CDR3 reads CASSLDVMAKNIQYF. The DNA of the CDR3 is TGCGCCAGCAGCTTGGATGTTATGGCCAAAAACATTCAGTACTTC. The V call is TRBV5-1, the J call TRBJ2-4; D is uncertain. This CDR3 spans 15 amino acids. From germline, CDR1 is SGHRS and CDR2 YFSETQ. Trimming cost V 0 bases and J 1 base, with 8 bases left between them.

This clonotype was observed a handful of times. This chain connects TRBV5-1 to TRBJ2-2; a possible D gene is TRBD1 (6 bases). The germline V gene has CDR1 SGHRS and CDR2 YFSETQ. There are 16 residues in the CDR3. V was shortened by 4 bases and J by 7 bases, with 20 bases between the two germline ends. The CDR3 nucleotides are TGCGCCAGCAGCCAGGGACAACCTTTATGGTTCGGGGAGCTGTTTTTT. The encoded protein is CASSQGQPLWFGELFF. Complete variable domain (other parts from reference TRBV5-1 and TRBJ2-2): KAGVTQTPRYLIKTRGQQVTLSCSPISGHRSVSWYQQTPGQGLQFLFEYFSETQRNKGNFPGRFSGRQFSNSRSEMNVSTLELGDSALYLCASSQGQPLWFGELFFGEGSRLTVL.

The CDR3 coding sequence is TGTGCCAGCTCACCAAGCCGGGGGGTGCGAGGGTGCACCTTC. Translating it yields CASSPSRGVRGCTF. The chain carries TRBV18 and TRBJ1-2; the D gene is possibly TRBD1 (5 bases). This CDR3 comprises 14 residues. Trimming took 2 bases from V and 13 from J, leaving 20 bases between them. CDR1 KGHSH and CDR2 LQKENI come from the germline V gene.

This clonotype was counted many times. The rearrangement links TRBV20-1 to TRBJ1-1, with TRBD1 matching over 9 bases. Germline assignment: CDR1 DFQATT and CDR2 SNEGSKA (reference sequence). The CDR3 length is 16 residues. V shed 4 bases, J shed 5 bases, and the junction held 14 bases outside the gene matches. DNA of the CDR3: TGCAGTGCTATAGGACAGGGGATGTTTGCGGGAACTGAAGCTTTCTTT. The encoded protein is CSAIGQGMFAGTEAFF.

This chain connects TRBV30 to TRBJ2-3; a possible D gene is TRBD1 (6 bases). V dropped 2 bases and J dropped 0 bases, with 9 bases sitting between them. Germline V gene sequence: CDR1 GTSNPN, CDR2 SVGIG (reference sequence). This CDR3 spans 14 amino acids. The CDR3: CAWSQGFSTDTQYF. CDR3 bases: TGTGCCTGGAGTCAGGGGTTCAGCACAGATACGCAGTATTTT.

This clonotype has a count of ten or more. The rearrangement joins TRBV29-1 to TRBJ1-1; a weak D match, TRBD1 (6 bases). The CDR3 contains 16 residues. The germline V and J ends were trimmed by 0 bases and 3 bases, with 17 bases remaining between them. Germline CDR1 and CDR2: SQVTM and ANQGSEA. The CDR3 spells CSVEDGRGYVDTEAFF. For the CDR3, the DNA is TGCAGCGTTGAAGATGGGAGGGGGTACGTGGACACTGAAGCTTTCTTT.

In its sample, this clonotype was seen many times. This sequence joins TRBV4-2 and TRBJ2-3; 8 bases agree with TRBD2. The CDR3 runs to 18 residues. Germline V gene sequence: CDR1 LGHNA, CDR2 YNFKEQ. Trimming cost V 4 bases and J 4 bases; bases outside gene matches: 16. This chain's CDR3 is CASSPLRGRGGLADTQYF. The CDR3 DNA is TGTGCCAGCAGCCCCCTACGGGGTCGGGGGGGCCTCGCAGATACGCAGTATTTT.

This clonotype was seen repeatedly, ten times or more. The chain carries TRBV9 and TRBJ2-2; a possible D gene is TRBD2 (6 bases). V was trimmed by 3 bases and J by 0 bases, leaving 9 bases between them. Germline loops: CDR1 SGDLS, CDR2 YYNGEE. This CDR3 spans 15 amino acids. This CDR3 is CASSAGLSNTGELFF. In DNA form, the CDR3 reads TGTGCCAGCAGCGCGGGACTTTCGAACACCGGGGAGCTGTTTTTT.

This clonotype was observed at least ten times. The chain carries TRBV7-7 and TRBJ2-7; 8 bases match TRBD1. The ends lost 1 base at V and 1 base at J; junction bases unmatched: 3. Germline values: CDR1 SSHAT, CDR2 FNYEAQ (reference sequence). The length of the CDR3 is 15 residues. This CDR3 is CASSLGQGPSYEQYF. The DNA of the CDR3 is TGTGCCAGCAGCTTAGGACAGGGGCCATCCTACGAGCAGTACTTC.

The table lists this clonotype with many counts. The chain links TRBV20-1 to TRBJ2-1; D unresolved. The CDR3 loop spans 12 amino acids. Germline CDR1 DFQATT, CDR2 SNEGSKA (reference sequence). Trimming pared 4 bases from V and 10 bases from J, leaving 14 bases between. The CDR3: CSATDLKGEQFF. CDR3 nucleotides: TGCAGTGCTACAGATTTGAAAGGGGAGCAGTTCTTC.

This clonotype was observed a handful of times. Written as DNA, the CDR3 is TGTGCCAGCAGTCCCGTCGGGAGGAGACCTAATACGCAGTATTTT. It is translated as CASSPVGRRPNTQYF. The gene calls are TRBV12-3 or TRBV12-4 and TRBJ2-3; 7 bases fit TRBD2. V shed 5 bases and J 7 bases; nucleotides not matched to a gene: 12. The CDR3 totals 15 residues.

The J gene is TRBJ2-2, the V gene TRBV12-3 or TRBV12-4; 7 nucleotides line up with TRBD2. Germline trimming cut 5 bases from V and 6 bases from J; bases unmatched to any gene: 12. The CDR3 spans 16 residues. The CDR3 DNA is TGTGCCAGCAGTCCGCGATCGACTAGCTTCCCCGGGGAGCTGTTTTTT. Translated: CASSPRSTSFPGELFF.

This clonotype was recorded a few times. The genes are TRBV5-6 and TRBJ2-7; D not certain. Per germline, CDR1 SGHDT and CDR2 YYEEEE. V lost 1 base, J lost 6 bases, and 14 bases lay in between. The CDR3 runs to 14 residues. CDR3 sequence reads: CASSLSLAPSEQYF. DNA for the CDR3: TGTGCCAGCAGCTTGTCCTTGGCGCCGAGCGAGCAGTACTTC. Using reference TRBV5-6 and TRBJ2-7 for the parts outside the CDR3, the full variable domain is DAGVTQSPTHLIKTRGQQVTLRCSPKSGHDTVSWYQQALGQGPQFIFQYYEEEERQRGNFPDRFSGHQFPNYSSELNVNALLLGDSALYLCASSLSLAPSEQYFGPGTRLTVT.

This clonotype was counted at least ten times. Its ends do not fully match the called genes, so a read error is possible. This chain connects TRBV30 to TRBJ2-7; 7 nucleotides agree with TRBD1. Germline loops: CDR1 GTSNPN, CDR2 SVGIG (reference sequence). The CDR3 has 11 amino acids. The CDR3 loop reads CAAGGPSFQAF. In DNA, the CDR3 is TGTGCCGCAGGGGGACCCTCCTTCCAAGCCTTC.

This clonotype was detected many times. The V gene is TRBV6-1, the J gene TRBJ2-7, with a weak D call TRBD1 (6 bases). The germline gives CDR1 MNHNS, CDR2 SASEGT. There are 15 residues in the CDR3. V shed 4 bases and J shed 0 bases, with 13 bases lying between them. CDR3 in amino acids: CASSALQGDSYEQYF. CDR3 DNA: TGTGCCAGCAGTGCTTTACAGGGAGACTCCTACGAGCAGTACTTC.

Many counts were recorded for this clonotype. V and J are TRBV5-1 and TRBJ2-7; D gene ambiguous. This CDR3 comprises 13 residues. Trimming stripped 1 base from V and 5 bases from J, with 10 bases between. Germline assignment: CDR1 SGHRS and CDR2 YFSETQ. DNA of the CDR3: TGCGCCAGCAGCTTGCCCGATACCCACGAGCAGTACTTC. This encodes CASSLPDTHEQYF. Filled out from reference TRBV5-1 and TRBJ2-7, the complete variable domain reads KAGVTQTPRYLIKTRGQQVTLSCSPISGHRSVSWYQQTPGQGLQFLFEYFSETQRNKGNFPGRFSGRQFSNSRSEMNVSTLELGDSALYLCASSLPDTHEQYFGPGTRLTVT.

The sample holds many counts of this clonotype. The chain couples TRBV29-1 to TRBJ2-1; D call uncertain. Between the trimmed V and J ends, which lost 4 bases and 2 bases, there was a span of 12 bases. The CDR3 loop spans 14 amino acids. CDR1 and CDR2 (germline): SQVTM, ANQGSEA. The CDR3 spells CSVVRVLTYNEQFF. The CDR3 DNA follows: TGCAGCGTTGTACGGGTCTTAACCTACAATGAGCAGTTCTTC.

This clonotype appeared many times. The CDR3 coding sequence is TGTGCCAGCAGCCTCCGGGGCACGGGGGTGGGTACGCAGTATTTT. It is translated as CASSLRGTGVGTQYF. J is TRBJ2-3 and V is TRBV13, with D perhaps matching TRBD2 (6 bases). CDR1 is PRHDT and CDR2 is FYEKMQ in the germline V gene (reference sequence). This CDR3 has 15 residues. Trimming cost V 5 bases and J 8 bases, with 20 bases left between them.

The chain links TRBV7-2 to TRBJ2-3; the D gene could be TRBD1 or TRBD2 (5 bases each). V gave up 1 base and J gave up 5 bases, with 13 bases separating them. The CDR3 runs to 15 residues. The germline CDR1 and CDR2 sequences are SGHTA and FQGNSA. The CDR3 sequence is CASSLVQGVGDTQYF. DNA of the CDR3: TGTGCCAGCAGCTTAGTGCAGGGAGTGGGAGATACGCAGTATTTT.

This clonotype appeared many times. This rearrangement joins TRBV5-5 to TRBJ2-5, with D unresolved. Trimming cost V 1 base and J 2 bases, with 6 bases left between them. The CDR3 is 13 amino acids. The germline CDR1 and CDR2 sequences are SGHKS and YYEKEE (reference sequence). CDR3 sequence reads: CASSLYTQETQYF. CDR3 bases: TGTGCCAGCAGCTTGTACACACAAGAGACCCAGTACTTC.

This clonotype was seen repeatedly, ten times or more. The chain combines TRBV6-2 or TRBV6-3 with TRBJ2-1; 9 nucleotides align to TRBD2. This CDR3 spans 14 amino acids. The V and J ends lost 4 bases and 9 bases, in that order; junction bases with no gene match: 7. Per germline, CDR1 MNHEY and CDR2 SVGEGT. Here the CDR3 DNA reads TGTGCCAGCAGTTTTGTAGCGGGAGCGGGTGAGCAGTTCTTC. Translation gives CASSFVAGAGEQFF.

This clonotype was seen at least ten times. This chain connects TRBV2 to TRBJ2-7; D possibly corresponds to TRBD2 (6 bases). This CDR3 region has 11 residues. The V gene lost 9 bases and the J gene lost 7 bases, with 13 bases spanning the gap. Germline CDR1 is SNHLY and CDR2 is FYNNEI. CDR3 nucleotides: TGTGCCAGGGATTACGCGGGAGAGCAGTACTTC. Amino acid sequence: CARDYAGEQYF.

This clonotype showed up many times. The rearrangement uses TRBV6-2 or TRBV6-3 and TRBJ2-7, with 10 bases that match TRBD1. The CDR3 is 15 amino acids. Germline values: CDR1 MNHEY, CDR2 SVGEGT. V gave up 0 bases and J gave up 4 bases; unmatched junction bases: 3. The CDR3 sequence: CASSYSMDRGYEQYF. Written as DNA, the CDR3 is TGTGCCAGCAGTTACTCGATGGACAGGGGGTACGAGCAGTACTTC.